This T cell receptor beta chain emerged from a study of T cell responses to AZD1222 COVID-19 vaccine. Study findings and constraints: Baseline seropositives among AZD1222 recipients totaled only 5 or 6.

Trimming removed 1 base from V and 1 base from J, with 7 bases in between. Germline values: CDR1 SGHVS, CDR2 FNYEAQ. CDR3 size: 15 residues. Note on this clone: Antigen: not known.

Clones were read by immunoSEQ multiplex PCR, and TCRdb kept only the in-frame ones, dropping some. Of 130,000 or so clones listed, around nine tenths were seen once; the top ten hold more than 3.5%. Material: peripheral blood, obtained 28 days after the second dose of the MenACWY control vaccine. The rearrangement uses TRBV7-6 and TRBJ2-2; the D is unclear. The receptor was derived from an adult who received the MenACWY meningococcal vaccine as a control. CDR3 nucleotides: TGTGCCAGCAGCTTAGGTTCCAGGAACACCGGGGAGCTGTTTTTT. This codes for CASSLGSRNTGELFF.